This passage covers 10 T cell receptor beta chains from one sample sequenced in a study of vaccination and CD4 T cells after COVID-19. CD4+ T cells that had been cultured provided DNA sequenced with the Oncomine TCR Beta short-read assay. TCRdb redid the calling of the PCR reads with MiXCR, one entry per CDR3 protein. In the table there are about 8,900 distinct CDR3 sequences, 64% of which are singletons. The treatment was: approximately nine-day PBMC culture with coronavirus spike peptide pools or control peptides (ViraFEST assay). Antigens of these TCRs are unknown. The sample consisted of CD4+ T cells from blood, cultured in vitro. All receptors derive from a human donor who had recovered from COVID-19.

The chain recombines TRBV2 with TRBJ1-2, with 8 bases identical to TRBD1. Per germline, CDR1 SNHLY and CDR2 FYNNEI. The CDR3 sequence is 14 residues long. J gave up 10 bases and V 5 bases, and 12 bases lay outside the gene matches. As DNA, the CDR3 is TGTGCCAGCAGTCTCACCGGACAGGGCGGGAACTACACCTTC. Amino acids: CASSLTGQGGNYTF.

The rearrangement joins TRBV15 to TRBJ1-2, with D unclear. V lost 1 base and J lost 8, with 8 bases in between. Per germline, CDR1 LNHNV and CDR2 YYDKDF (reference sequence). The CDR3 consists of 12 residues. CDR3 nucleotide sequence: TGTGCCACCAGCAGAGTTAGGGAGGGCTACACCTTC. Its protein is CATSRVREGYTF.

CDR3 sequence (DNA): TGTGCCAGCAGCTTAAATGCCCTAGCGGCCCTGGAGACCCAGTACTTC. Amino acids: CASSLNALAALETQYF. The gene calls are TRBV7-2 and TRBJ2-5, with 7 bases matching TRBD2. Germline loops: CDR1 SGHTA, CDR2 FQGNSA. This CDR3 has 16 residues. J lost 5 bases, V lost 2 bases, and 11 bases had no gene match.

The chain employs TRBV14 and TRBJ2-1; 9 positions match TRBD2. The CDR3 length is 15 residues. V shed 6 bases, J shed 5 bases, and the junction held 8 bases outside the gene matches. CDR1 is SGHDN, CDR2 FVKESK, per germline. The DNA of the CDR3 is TGTGCCAGCAGTCCAAGCGGGGGGTTCAACAATGAGCAGTTCTTC. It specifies CASSPSGGFNNEQFF.

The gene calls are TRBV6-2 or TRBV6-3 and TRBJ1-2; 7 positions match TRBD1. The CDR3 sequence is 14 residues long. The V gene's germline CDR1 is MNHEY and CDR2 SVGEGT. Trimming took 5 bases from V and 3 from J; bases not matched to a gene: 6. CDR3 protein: CASSTAGTDYGYTF. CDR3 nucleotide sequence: TGTGCCAGCAGTACCGCCGGGACAGACTATGGCTACACCTTC.

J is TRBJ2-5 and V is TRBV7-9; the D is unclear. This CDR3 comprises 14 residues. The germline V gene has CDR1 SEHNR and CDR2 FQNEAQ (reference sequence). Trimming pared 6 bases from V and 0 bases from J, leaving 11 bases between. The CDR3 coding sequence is TGTGCCAGCAGTCTCAGGCTAGACCAAGAGACCCAGTACTTC. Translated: CASSLRLDQETQYF.

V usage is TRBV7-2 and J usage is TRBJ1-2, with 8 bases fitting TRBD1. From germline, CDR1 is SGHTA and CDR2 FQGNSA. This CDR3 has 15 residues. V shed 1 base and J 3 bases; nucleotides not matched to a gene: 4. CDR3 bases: TGTGCCAGCAGCTTAGGGTCAGGGGGCGACTATGGCTACACCTTC. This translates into CASSLGSGGDYGYTF.

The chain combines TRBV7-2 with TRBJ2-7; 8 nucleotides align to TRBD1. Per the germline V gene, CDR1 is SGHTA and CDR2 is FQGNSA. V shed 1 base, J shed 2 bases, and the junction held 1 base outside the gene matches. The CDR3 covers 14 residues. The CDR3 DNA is TGTGCCAGCAGCTTAGGGACAGGGACCTACGAGCAGTACTTC. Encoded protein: CASSLGTGTYEQYF.

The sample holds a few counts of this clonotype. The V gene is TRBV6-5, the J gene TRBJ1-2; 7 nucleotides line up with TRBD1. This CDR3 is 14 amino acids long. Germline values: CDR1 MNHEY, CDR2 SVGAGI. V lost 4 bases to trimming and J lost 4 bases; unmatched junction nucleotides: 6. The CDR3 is CASSFRQGSYGYTF. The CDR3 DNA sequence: TGTGCCAGCAGTTTTCGACAGGGAAGCTATGGCTACACCTTC.

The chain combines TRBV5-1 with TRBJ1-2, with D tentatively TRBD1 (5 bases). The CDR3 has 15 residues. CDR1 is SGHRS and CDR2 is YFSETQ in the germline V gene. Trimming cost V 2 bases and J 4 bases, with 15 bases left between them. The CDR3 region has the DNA TGCGCCAGCAGCTTTGGAGGGGCCGCCCGCTATGGCTACACCTTC. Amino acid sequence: CASSFGGAARYGYTF.